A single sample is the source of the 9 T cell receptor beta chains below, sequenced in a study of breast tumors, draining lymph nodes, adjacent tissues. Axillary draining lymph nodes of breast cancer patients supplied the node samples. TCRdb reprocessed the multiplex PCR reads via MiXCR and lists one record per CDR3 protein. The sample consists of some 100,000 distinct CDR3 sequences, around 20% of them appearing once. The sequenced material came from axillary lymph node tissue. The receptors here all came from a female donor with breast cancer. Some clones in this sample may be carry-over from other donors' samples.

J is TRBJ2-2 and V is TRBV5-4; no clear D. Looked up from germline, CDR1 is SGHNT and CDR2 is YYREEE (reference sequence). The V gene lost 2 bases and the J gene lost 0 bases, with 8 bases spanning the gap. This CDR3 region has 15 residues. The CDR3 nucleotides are TGTGCCAGCAGCTTACTGGGAACGAACACCGGGGAGCTGTTTTTT. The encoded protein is CASSLLGTNTGELFF.

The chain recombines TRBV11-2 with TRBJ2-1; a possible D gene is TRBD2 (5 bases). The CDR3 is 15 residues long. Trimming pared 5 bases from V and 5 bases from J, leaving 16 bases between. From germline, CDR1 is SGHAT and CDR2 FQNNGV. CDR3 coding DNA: TGTGCCAGCAGCCCTCCGGGAAGGCGCCACAATGAGCAGTTCTTC. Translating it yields CASSPPGRRHNEQFF.

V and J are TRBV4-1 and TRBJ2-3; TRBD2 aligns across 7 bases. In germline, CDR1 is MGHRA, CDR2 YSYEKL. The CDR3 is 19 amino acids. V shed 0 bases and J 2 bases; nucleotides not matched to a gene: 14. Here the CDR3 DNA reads TGCGCCAGCAGCCAAGATGTCCCGAGAGAGCGGGGCCACACAGATACGCAGTATTTT. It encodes CASSQDVPRERGHTDTQYF.

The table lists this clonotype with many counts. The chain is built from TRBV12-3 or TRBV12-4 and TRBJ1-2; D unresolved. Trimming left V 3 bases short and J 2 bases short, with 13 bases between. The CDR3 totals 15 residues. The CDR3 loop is CASSFSPGRNYGYTF. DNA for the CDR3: TGTGCCAGCAGTTTTTCGCCAGGACGGAACTATGGCTACACCTTC.

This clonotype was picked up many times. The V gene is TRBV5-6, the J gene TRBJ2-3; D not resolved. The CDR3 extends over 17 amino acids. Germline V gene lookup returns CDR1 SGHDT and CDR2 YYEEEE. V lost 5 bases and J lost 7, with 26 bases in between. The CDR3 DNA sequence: TGTGCCAGCAGGCCCGCCGGCGGCACCCGCGCCGCAAATACGCAGTATTTT. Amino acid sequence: CASRPAGGTRAANTQYF.

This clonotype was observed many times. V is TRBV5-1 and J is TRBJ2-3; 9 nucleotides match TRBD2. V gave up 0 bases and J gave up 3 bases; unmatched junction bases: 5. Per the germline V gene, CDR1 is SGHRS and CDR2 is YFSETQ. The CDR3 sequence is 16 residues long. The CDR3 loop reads CASSLAGGGATDTQYF. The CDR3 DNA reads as TGCGCCAGCAGCTTGGCGGGCGGGGGGGCTACAGATACGCAGTATTTT.

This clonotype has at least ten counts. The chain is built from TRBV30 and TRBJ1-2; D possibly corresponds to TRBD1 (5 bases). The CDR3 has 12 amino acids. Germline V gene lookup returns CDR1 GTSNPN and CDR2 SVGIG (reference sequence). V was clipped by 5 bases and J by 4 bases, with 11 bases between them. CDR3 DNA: TGTGCCTGGGCCGGGACCTTCTATGGCTACACCTTC. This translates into CAWAGTFYGYTF.

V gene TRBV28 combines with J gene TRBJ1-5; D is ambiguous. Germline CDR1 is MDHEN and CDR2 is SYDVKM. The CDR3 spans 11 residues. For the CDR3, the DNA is TGTGGGGCCGGAGGCAATCAGCCCCAGCATTTT. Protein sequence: CGAGGNQPQHF.

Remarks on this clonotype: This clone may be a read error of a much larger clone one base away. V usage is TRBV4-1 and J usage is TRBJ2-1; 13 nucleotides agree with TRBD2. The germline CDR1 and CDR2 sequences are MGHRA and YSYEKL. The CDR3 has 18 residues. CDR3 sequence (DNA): TGCGCCGGCAGCCACGGACTAGCGGGAGTTTGGTCCTACAATGAGCAGTTCTTC. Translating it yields CAGSHGLAGVWSYNEQFF.